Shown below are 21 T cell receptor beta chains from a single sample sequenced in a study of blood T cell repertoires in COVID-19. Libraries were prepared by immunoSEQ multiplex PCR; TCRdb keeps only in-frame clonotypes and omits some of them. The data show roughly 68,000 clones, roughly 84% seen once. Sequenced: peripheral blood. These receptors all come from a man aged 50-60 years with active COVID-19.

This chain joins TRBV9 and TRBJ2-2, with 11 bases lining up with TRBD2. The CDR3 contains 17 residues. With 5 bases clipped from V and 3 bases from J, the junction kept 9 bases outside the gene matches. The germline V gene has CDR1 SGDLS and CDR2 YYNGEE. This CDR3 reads CASRPSGGPTYTGELFF. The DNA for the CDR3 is TGTGCCAGCAGACCTAGCGGGGGGCCTACTTACACCGGGGAGCTGTTTTTT.

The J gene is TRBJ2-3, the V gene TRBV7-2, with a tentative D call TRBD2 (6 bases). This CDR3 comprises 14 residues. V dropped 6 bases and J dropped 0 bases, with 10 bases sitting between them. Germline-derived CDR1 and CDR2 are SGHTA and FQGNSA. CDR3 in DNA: TGTGCCAGCAGGCCGGGAGCTAGCACAGATACGCAGTATTTT. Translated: CASRPGASTDTQYF.

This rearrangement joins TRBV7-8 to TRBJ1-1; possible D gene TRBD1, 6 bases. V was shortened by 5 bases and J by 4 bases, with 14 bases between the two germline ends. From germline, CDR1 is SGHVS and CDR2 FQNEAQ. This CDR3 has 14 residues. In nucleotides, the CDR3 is TGTGCCAGCAGCCTGGGGGCGGGGGCCACTGAAGCTTTCTTT. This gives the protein CASSLGAGATEAFF.

The CDR3 protein is CASSTQGARYNSPLHF. As DNA, the CDR3 is TGTGCCAGCAGCACACAGGGGGCTCGGTATAATTCACCCCTCCACTTT. V usage is TRBV7-2 and J usage is TRBJ1-6, with TRBD1 identical over 9 bases. J gave up 4 bases and V 5 bases, and 6 bases lay outside the gene matches. The CDR3 contains 16 residues. CDR1 SGHTA and CDR2 FQGNSA come from the germline V gene.

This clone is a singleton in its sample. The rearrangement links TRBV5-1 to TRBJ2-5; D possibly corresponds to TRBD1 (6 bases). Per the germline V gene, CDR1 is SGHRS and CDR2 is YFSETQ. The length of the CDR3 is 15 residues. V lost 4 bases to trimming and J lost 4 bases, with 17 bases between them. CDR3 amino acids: CASSPQGPGSETQYF. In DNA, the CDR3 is TGCGCCAGCAGCCCGCAGGGGCCAGGATCAGAGACCCAGTACTTC.

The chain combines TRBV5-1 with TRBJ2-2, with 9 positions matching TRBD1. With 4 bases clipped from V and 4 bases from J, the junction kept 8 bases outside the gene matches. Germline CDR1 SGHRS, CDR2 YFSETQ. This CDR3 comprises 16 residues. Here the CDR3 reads CASSGPTGGGTGELFF. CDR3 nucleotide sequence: TGCGCCAGCAGCGGACCGACAGGGGGAGGCACCGGGGAGCTGTTTTTT.

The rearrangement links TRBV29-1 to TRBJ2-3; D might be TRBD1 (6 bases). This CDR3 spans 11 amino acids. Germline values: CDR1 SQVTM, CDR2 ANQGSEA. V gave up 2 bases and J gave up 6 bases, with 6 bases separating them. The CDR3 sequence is CSVETGDTQYF. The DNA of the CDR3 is TGCAGCGTTGAAACAGGGGATACGCAGTATTTT.

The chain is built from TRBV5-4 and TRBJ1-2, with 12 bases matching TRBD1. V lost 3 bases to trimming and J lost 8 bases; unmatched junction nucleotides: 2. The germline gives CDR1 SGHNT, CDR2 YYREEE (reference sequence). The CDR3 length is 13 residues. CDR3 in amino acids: CASSSGQGAGYTF. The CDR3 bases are TGTGCCAGCAGCTCGGGACAGGGGGCAGGCTACACCTTC.

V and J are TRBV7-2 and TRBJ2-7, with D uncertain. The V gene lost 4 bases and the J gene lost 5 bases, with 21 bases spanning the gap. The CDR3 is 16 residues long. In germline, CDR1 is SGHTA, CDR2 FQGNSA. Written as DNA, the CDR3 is TGTGCCAGCAGCTACACCAATCGAGCGCAAGGCAACGAGCAGTACTTC. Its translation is CASSYTNRAQGNEQYF.

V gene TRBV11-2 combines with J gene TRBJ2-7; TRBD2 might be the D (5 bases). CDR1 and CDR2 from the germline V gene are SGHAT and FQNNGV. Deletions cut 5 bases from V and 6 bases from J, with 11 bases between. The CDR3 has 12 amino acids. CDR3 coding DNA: TGTGCCAGCAGCCGAGCGGCCTCCGAGCAGTACTTC. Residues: CASSRAASEQYF.

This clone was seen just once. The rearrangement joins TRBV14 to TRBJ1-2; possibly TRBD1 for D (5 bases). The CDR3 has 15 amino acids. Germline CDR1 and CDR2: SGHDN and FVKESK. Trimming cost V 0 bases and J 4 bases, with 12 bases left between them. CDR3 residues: CASSQDRDLSYGYTF. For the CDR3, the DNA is TGTGCCAGCAGCCAAGACAGGGATTTGTCCTATGGCTACACCTTC.

The CDR3 sequence: CASSMRDGDGETQYF. The CDR3 DNA sequence: TGTGCCAGTAGTATGAGGGATGGGGATGGAGAGACCCAGTACTTC. The genes are TRBV19 and TRBJ2-5; possible D gene TRBD2, 5 bases. This CDR3 spans 15 amino acids. The ends were cut back, 3 bases at V and 4 bases at J, with 15 bases in the middle. CDR1 is LNHDA and CDR2 is SQIVND in the germline V gene (reference sequence).

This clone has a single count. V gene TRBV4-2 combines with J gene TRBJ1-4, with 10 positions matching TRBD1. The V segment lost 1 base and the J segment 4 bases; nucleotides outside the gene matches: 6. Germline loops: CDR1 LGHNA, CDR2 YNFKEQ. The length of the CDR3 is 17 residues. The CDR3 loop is CASSQVRGQGVNEKLFF. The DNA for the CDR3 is TGTGCCAGCAGCCAAGTACGTGGACAGGGGGTTAATGAAAAACTGTTTTTT.

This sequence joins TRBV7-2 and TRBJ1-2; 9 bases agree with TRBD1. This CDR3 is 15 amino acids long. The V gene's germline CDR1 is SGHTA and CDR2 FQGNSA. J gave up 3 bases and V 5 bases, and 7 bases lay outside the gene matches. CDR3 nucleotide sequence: TGTGCCAGCAGCAACAGGGGGCGAGCTGACTATGGCTACACCTTC. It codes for CASSNRGRADYGYTF.

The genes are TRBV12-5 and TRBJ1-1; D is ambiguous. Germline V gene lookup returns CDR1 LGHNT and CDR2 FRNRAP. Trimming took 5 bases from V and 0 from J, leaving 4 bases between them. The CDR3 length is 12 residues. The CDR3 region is CASGLVNTEAFF. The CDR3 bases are TGTGCTAGTGGTCTCGTGAACACTGAAGCTTTCTTT. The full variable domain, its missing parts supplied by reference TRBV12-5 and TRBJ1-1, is DARVTQTPRHKVTEMGQEVTMRCQPILGHNTVFWYRQTMMQGLELLAYFRNRAPLDDSGMPKDRFSAEMPDATLATLKIQPSEPRDSAVYFCASGLVNTEAFFGQGTRLTVV.

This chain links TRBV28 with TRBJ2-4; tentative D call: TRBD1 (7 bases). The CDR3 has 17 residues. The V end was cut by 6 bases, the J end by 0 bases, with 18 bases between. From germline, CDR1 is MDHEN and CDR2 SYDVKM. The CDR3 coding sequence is TGTGCCAGCAGCCTAGAGGGGGCGGGGCTAGCCAAAAACATTCAGTACTTC. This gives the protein CASSLEGAGLAKNIQYF.

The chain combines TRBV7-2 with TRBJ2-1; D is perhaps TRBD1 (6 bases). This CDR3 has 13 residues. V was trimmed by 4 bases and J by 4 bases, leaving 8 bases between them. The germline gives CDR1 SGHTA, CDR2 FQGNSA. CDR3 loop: CASSSQGYNEQFF. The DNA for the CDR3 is TGTGCCAGCAGCTCACAGGGATACAATGAGCAGTTCTTC.

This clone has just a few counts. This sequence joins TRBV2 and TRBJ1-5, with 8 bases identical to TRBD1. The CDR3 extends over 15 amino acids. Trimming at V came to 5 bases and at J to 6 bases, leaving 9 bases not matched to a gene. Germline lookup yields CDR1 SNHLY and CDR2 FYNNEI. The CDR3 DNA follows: TGTGCCAGCAGTATGGACAGGGCCGACAGTCAGCCCCAGCATTTT. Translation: CASSMDRADSQPQHF.

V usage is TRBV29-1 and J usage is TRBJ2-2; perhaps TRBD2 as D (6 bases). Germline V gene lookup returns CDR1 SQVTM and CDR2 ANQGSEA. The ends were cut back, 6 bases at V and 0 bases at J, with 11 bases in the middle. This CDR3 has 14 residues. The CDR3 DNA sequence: TGCAGCGTCGGGACTGTGACGAACACCGGGGAGCTGTTTTTT. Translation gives CSVGTVTNTGELFF.

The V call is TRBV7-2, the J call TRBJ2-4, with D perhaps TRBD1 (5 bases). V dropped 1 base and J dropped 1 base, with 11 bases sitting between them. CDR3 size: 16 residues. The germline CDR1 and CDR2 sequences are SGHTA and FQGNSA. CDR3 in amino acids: CASSLVPQGAKNIQYF. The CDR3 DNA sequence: TGTGCCAGCAGCTTAGTGCCCCAGGGTGCCAAAAACATTCAGTACTTC.

CDR3: CASSTLSGGGHGELFF. The CDR3 DNA reads as TGTGCCAGCAGCACGCTTAGCGGGGGGGGTCACGGGGAGCTGTTTTTT. J is TRBJ2-2 and V is TRBV9, with 11 positions matching TRBD2. J lost 7 bases, V lost 4 bases, and 9 bases had no gene match. Germline lookup yields CDR1 SGDLS and CDR2 YYNGEE. The CDR3 runs to 16 residues.